This T cell receptor (beta chain) was profiled in a study of patients and donors after allogeneic stem cell transplantation. The V gene's germline CDR1 is SGHRS and CDR2 YFSETQ. The CDR3 has 17 residues. The V gene lost 0 bases and the J gene lost 0 bases, with 15 bases spanning the gap. A single record per CDR3 protein comes from TCRdb applying MiXCR to the RT-PCR reads. The table lists 150,000 to 200,000 distinct CDR3 sequences, more than 20% of them singletons. This clonotype occurred a few times. The specimen was blood, either unsorted or a sorted T cell fraction (not recorded which). The chain uses TRBV5-1 and TRBJ1-1; D gene uncertain. The source is a human donor who was either an allogeneic HSCT recipient or a stem cell or donor lymphocyte infusion donor (not recorded which). It is not recorded whose cells these are; they may come from a transplant donor. The CDR3 DNA reads TGCGCCAGCAGCTTGGGGCAGCCCATCCACATGAACACTGAAGCTTTCTTT. Protein product: CASSLGQPIHMNTEAFF.